Presented here are 8 T cell receptor beta chains from one specimen sequenced in a study of blood T cells in healthy people across ages. Alongside a J-beta primer mix, a sample-barcoded 5' primer served in a second PCR lasting roughly 6 to 11 cycles. TCRdb analysed the 5' RACE reads with MiXCR anew, one entry per CDR3 protein. The sample lists 1.5 million to 2 million distinct CDR3 sequences, roughly 50% occurring once. Sequencing used blood. Source of these receptors: a woman between 40 and 55 years old in good health.

V gene TRBV4-3 combines with J gene TRBJ2-7; D may match TRBD1 or TRBD2 (5 bases each). V lost 0 bases and J lost 1, with 19 bases in between. Germline V gene data show CDR1 as LGHNA and CDR2 as YSLEER. There are 18 residues in the CDR3. Here the CDR3 reads CASSQDRWGVEGSYEQYF. CDR3 DNA sequence: TGCGCCAGCAGCCAAGATCGATGGGGAGTAGAGGGGTCCTACGAGCAGTACTTC.

V usage is TRBV6-5 and J usage is TRBJ2-5, with 11 bases that match TRBD2. The CDR3 is 18 residues long. Unmatched junction bases numbered 8, after V lost 0 bases and J lost 2 bases. Germline V gene lookup returns CDR1 MNHEY and CDR2 SVGAGI. CDR3 region: CASSYSIGLAGGQETQYF. In DNA form, the CDR3 reads TGTGCCAGCAGTTACTCGATCGGCCTAGCGGGGGGTCAAGAGACCCAGTACTTC.

V is TRBV11-2 and J is TRBJ2-3; unclear D gene. CDR3 size: 12 residues. Germline values: CDR1 SGHAT, CDR2 FQNNGV. Trimming took off 8 bases at V and 2 bases at J, with 8 bases between the two ends. DNA for the CDR3: TGTGCCAGCCAATCCTTCACAGATACGCAGTATTTT. This codes for CASQSFTDTQYF.

The chain uses TRBV9 and TRBJ1-2; no definite D call. Germline V gives CDR1 SGDLS, CDR2 YYNGEE. The V and J ends lost 0 bases and 0 bases respectively, with 12 bases between them. The CDR3 sequence is 16 residues long. CDR3 nucleotides: TGTGCCAGCAGCGTAGATCCCCAACCAGCTAACTATGGCTACACCTTC. It is translated as CASSVDPQPANYGYTF.

The rearrangement joins TRBV29-1 to TRBJ2-3, with no clear D. This CDR3 is built from 13 residues. Trimming stripped 4 bases from V and 3 bases from J, with 11 bases between. Germline CDR1 reads SQVTM; CDR2 reads ANQGSEA. This chain's CDR3 is CSVGRARTDTQYF. CDR3 sequence (DNA): TGCAGCGTTGGACGAGCGAGGACAGATACGCAGTATTTT.

This chain connects TRBV20-1 to TRBJ1-1; weak D call: TRBD1 (5 bases). The germline gives CDR1 DFQATT, CDR2 SNEGSKA (reference sequence). This CDR3 comprises 16 residues. Between the trimmed V and J ends, which lost 4 bases and 2 bases, there was a span of 20 bases. CDR3 region: CSATKFTEGLNTEAFF. DNA of the CDR3: TGCAGTGCTACTAAATTTACGGAGGGGTTAAACACTGAAGCTTTCTTT.

The chain is built from TRBV6-2 or TRBV6-3 and TRBJ2-2; possibly TRBD1 or TRBD2 for D (5 bases each). CDR3 size: 15 residues. Germline CDR1 MNHEY, CDR2 SVGEGT. The V and J ends lost 6 bases and 2 bases respectively, with 13 bases between them. For the CDR3, the DNA is TGTGCCAGCAGCAGAGGGACGACCAACACCGGGGAGCTGTTTTTT. Amino acids: CASSRGTTNTGELFF.

On this clonotype: The junction departs from germline at one end; a sequencing error may be responsible. The chain joins TRBV11-3 to TRBJ2-5; D remains ambiguous. Germline assignment: CDR1 SGHNT and CDR2 YENEEA. The CDR3 is 13 residues long. DNA of the CDR3: TGTGCCAGCAGCGTAGATTGGTCAGAGACCCAGTACTTC. Translation gives CASSVDWSETQYF.